These 27 T cell receptor beta chains originate from one sample sequenced in a study of identical twins. TCRdb redid the calling of the 5' RACE reads with MiXCR, one entry per CDR3 protein. The table records about 530,000 distinct CDR3 sequences, about a fifth of them present only once. This sample also appeared in a second study, on yellow fever vaccine responses in identical twins.

The sequencing input was CD4+ T cells sorted from blood. The receptors were gathered from a woman in her late teens or twenties in good health.

For the CDR3, the DNA is TGTGCCAGCAGCCAAGAGGGTGGGCAGGGACGATTCTACGAGCAGTACTTC. As protein: CASSQEGGQGRFYEQYF. This sequence joins TRBV14 and TRBJ2-7; D may correspond to TRBD1 or TRBD2 (5 bases each). V lost 0 bases and J 3 bases, leaving 18 bases between the germline ends. The CDR3 has 17 amino acids. The germline CDR1 and CDR2 sequences are SGHDN and FVKESK.

In its sample, this clonotype was seen a few times. The chain combines TRBV12-3 or TRBV12-4 with TRBJ1-5, with no clear D. Trimming took 3 bases from V and 5 from J, leaving 8 bases between them. The CDR3 runs to 13 residues. The CDR3 region has the DNA TGTGCCAGCAGTTTTGGGGAGGATCAGCCCCAGCATTTT. Residues: CASSFGEDQPQHF.

This chain uses TRBV10-3 with TRBJ2-5; D is uncertain. This CDR3 has 12 amino acids. In germline, CDR1 is ENHRY, CDR2 SYGVKD. The ends were cut back, 5 bases at V and 4 bases at J, with 8 bases in the middle. Here the CDR3 reads CAISRTGETQYF. CDR3 in DNA: TGTGCCATCAGTCGGACGGGAGAGACCCAGTACTTC.

This clonotype was detected only a few times. The CDR3 DNA sequence: TGTGCCAGCAGCTTACGTAGCGGCGGAGAGACCCAGTACTTC. It translates to CASSLRSGGETQYF. The J gene is TRBJ2-5, the V gene TRBV7-9; possible D gene TRBD2, 6 bases. The CDR3 runs 14 residues. The V end was cut by 2 bases, the J end by 4 bases, with 11 bases between. Per germline, CDR1 SEHNR and CDR2 FQNEAQ (reference sequence).

This rearrangement joins TRBV29-1 to TRBJ1-2, with 7 bases fitting TRBD1. CDR1 and CDR2 (germline): SQVTM, ANQGSEA. V lost 7 bases to trimming and J lost 5 bases; unmatched junction nucleotides: 7. The CDR3 runs 12 residues. CDR3 in DNA: TGCAGCGCCCAGGGGGGCCTTTATGGCTACACCTTC. As protein: CSAQGGLYGYTF.

This clonotype has a handful of counts. The CDR3 region is CASSQGQYNSPLHF. For the CDR3, the DNA is TGTGCCAGCAGCCAGGGACAGTATAATTCACCCCTCCACTTT. The chain carries TRBV5-6 and TRBJ1-6; 7 bases fit TRBD1. This CDR3 contains 14 residues. After removal of 4 bases from V and 4 bases from J, the junction contained 2 bases not matched to a gene. In germline, CDR1 is SGHDT, CDR2 YYEEEE.

The rearrangement uses TRBV25-1 and TRBJ2-7, with D perhaps matching TRBD1 or TRBD2 (5 bases each). Between the trimmed V and J ends, which lost 6 bases and 1 base, there was a span of 13 bases. The CDR3 runs 14 residues. From germline, CDR1 is MGHDK and CDR2 SYGVNS. This CDR3 is CASSGEGESYEQYF. CDR3 sequence (DNA): TGTGCCAGCAGCGGGGAAGGGGAATCCTACGAGCAGTACTTC.

The chain links TRBV12-3 or TRBV12-4 to TRBJ2-5; the D gene is possibly TRBD2 (6 bases). V was shortened by 2 bases and J by 6 bases, with 19 bases between the two germline ends. The CDR3 extends over 16 amino acids. In DNA, the CDR3 is TGTGCCAGCAGTTTAACAGCGGGCCTAGGGGTACAGACCCAGTACTTC. It translates to CASSLTAGLGVQTQYF.

This clonotype was observed a few times. The chain employs TRBV6-1 and TRBJ1-6; 11 bases are a match to TRBD1. CDR3 length: 17 residues. Germline CDR1 MNHNS, CDR2 SASEGT. The V segment lost 7 bases and the J segment 5 bases; nucleotides outside the gene matches: 10. This CDR3 reads CASKDRGPEINNSPLHF. DNA for the CDR3: TGTGCCAGCAAGGACAGGGGGCCCGAAATTAATAATTCACCCCTCCACTTT.

This clonotype was observed a handful of times. The rearrangement uses TRBV6-5 and TRBJ1-1; 11 nucleotides agree with TRBD1. From germline, CDR1 is MNHEY and CDR2 SVGAGI. The CDR3 spans 15 residues. V lost 2 bases to trimming and J lost 4 bases; unmatched junction nucleotides: 3. CDR3 in amino acids: CASSYTGTGGTEAFF. The CDR3 DNA follows: TGTGCCAGCAGTTACACGGGGACAGGGGGCACTGAAGCTTTCTTT.

About this clonotype: Relative to the germline gene, one junction end is altered; a read error may explain this. The chain recombines TRBV2 with TRBJ2-2; tentative D call: TRBD2 (6 bases). Per the germline V gene, CDR1 is SNHLY and CDR2 is FYNNEI. The CDR3 is 15 amino acids. The CDR3 spells CASSEEGTNTGELFF. CDR3 DNA sequence: TGTGCCAGCAGTGAGGAGGGGACGAATACCGGGGAGCTGTTTTTT.

In its sample, this clonotype was seen a few times. The J gene is TRBJ2-5, the V gene TRBV4-1; 13 positions agree with TRBD2. This CDR3 region has 17 residues. Germline V gene data show CDR1 as MGHRA and CDR2 as YSYEKL. Trimming at V came to 0 bases and at J to 4 bases, leaving 5 bases not matched to a gene. For the CDR3, the DNA is TGCGCCAGCAGCCAAGATAAACTAGCGGGAGGGCCAGAGACCCAGTACTTC. It encodes CASSQDKLAGGPETQYF.

The chain uses TRBV12-3 or TRBV12-4 and TRBJ2-1; the D gene is possibly TRBD1 (5 bases). V shed 5 bases and J shed 4 bases, with 15 bases lying between them. The CDR3 loop spans 15 amino acids. DNA of the CDR3: TGTGCCAGCAGTCATTCAGGGATTCTATACAATGAGCAGTTCTTC. It specifies CASSHSGILYNEQFF.

This sequence joins TRBV27 and TRBJ1-4, with 8 bases lining up with TRBD1. The CDR3 is made up of 14 amino acids. Per germline, CDR1 MNHEY and CDR2 SMNVEV (reference sequence). J gave up 8 bases and V 5 bases, and 7 bases lay outside the gene matches. In DNA, the CDR3 is TGTGCCAGCAGTCGGACAGGGAAGCACGAAAAACTGTTTTTT. Protein sequence: CASSRTGKHEKLFF. Supplemented by reference TRBV27 and TRBJ1-4, the full variable domain reads EAQVTQNPRYLITVTGKKLTVTCSQNMNHEYMSWYRQDPGLGLRQIYYSMNVEVTDKGDVPEGYKVSRKEKRNFPLILESPSPNQTSLYFCASSRTGKHEKLFFGSGTQLSVL.

The rearrangement uses TRBV2 and TRBJ2-7, with TRBD2 as a possible D gene (7 bases). V lost 8 bases, J lost 5 bases, and 16 bases lay in between. CDR1 is SNHLY and CDR2 is FYNNEI in the germline V gene. The CDR3 consists of 13 residues. The CDR3 DNA reads as TGTGCCAGCCACGGGGGGCCCATGGACGAGCAGTACTTC. Residues: CASHGGPMDEQYF.

This clonotype was seen repeatedly, ten times or more. The chain couples TRBV5-1 to TRBJ1-6, with TRBD1 identical over 8 bases. Germline V gene lookup returns CDR1 SGHRS and CDR2 YFSETQ. V gave up 4 bases and J gave up 7 bases; unmatched junction bases: 7. The CDR3 is 15 amino acids. CDR3 nucleotide sequence: TGCGCCAGCAGCCCGACAGGGGTCTTAAATTCACCCCTCCACTTT. Protein: CASSPTGVLNSPLHF.

The chain uses TRBV10-3 and TRBJ2-7; possibly TRBD2 for D (7 bases). V gave up 5 bases and J gave up 3 bases, with 17 bases separating them. The CDR3 sequence is 15 residues long. Germline V gene sequence: CDR1 ENHRY, CDR2 SYGVKD. CDR3 region: CAISRGGLSFYEQYF. CDR3 nucleotide sequence: TGTGCCATCAGTAGGGGGGGACTTAGCTTCTACGAGCAGTACTTC.

V usage is TRBV20-1 and J usage is TRBJ1-2; D is uncertain. Per germline, CDR1 DFQATT and CDR2 SNEGSKA (reference sequence). This CDR3 contains 10 residues. The germline V and J ends were trimmed by 4 bases and 7 bases, with 7 bases remaining between them. As DNA, the CDR3 is TGCAGTGCTACCCTTGGTGGCTACACCTTC. This encodes CSATLGGYTF.

V and J are TRBV9 and TRBJ2-5; 8 bases agree with TRBD2. V was clipped by 4 bases and J by 2 bases; unmatched bases: 10. Germline-derived CDR1 and CDR2 are SGDLS and YYNGEE. This CDR3 comprises 16 residues. CDR3 amino acids: CASSSQAGVVQETQYF. The CDR3 nucleotides are TGTGCCAGCAGCTCACAAGCGGGAGTGGTACAAGAGACCCAGTACTTC. Full variable domain (missing parts from reference TRBV9 and TRBJ2-5): DSGVTQTPKHLITATGQRVTLRCSPRSGDLSVYWYQQSLDQGLQFLIQYYNGEERAKGNILERFSAQQFPDLHSELNLSSLELGDSALYFCASSSQAGVVQETQYFGPGTRLLVL.

At least ten counts were recorded for this clonotype. This rearrangement joins TRBV7-9 to TRBJ1-4; D call uncertain. The CDR3 spans 11 residues. Trimming cost V 6 bases and J 7 bases, with 6 bases left between them. Germline V lookup: CDR1 SEHNR, CDR2 FQNEAQ (reference sequence). The CDR3 loop reads CASSSREKLFF. DNA for the CDR3: TGTGCCAGCAGTAGTCGTGAAAAACTGTTTTTT.

This clonotype was found a few times. The genes are TRBV21-1 and TRBJ1-1. TRBV21-1 is a listed pseudogene. This CDR3 region has 13 residues. CDR3 region: CASSRFMPESAFF. CDR3 nucleotide sequence: TGTGCCAGCAGCAGGTTTATGCCAGAGTCAGCTTTCTTT.

Remarks on this clonotype: The junction does not match germline at one end; this may be a read error. The chain combines TRBV6-6 with TRBJ2-7, with 10 bases that match TRBD2. From germline, CDR1 is MNHNY and CDR2 SVGAGI (reference sequence). This CDR3 spans 15 amino acids. CDR3 sequence (DNA): TGTGCCAGCAGTTCTTCCAAAACCGGACTAGCGGACCTCAATTTC. Its translation is CASSSSKTGLADLNF.

The rearrangement joins TRBV6-1 to TRBJ2-5; tentatively, D is TRBD1 or TRBD2 (6 bases each). The V and J ends lost 4 bases and 4 bases respectively, with 10 bases between them. The germline CDR1 and CDR2 sequences are MNHNS and SASEGT. CDR3 length equals 13 residues. The CDR3 nucleotides read TGTGCCAGCAGTGTAGGGGGGACAGAGACCCAGTACTTC. Protein: CASSVGGTETQYF.

The table lists this clonotype with a few counts. The chain recombines TRBV7-7 with TRBJ1-1, with D unclear. Trimming cost V 3 bases and J 4 bases, with 9 bases left between them. Germline V gene sequence: CDR1 SSHAT, CDR2 FNYEAQ (reference sequence). The CDR3 loop spans 13 amino acids. The DNA of the CDR3 is TGTGCCAGCAGCTTGATAGAAGGCACTGAAGCTTTCTTT. It is translated as CASSLIEGTEAFF. Combining the CDR3 with reference TRBV7-7 and TRBJ1-1 gives the whole variable domain GAGVSQSPRYKVTKRGQDVTLRCDPISSHATLYWYQQALGQGPEFLTYFNYEAQPDKSGLPSDRFSAERPEGSISTLTIQRTEQRDSAMYRCASSLIEGTEAFFGQGTRLTVV.

This clonotype was recorded a few times. The chain employs TRBV28 and TRBJ2-4, with 8 bases that match TRBD1. J lost 5 bases, V lost 5 bases, and 2 bases had no gene match. The V gene's germline CDR1 is MDHEN and CDR2 SYDVKM. The CDR3 has 13 amino acids. This CDR3 reads CASSPGQENIQYF. As DNA, the CDR3 is TGTGCCAGCAGTCCGGGACAGGAAAACATTCAGTACTTC.

This chain links TRBV7-7 with TRBJ2-2; D call uncertain. Looked up from germline, CDR1 is SSHAT and CDR2 is FNYEAQ (reference sequence). V lost 5 bases to trimming and J lost 0 bases, with 13 bases between them. The CDR3 is made up of 16 amino acids. The CDR3 reads CASSTRGPANTGELFF. DNA of the CDR3: TGTGCCAGCAGCACCAGAGGTCCAGCGAACACCGGGGAGCTGTTTTTT.

The chain recombines TRBV3-1 with TRBJ1-1; tentatively, D is TRBD1 (5 bases). V lost 7 bases and J lost 3, with 15 bases in between. The germline V gene has CDR1 LGHDT and CDR2 YNNKEL (reference sequence). CDR3 length: 14 residues. The CDR3 here is CASKTRAGDTEAFF. The CDR3 bases are TGTGCCAGCAAAACTAGGGCGGGGGACACTGAAGCTTTCTTT. Full variable domain (missing parts from reference TRBV3-1 and TRBJ1-1): DTAVSQTPKYLVTQMGNDKSIKCEQNLGHDTMYWYKQDSKKFLKIMFSYNNKELIINETVPNRFSPKSPDKAHLNLHINSLELGDSAVYFCASKTRAGDTEAFFGQGTRLTVV.